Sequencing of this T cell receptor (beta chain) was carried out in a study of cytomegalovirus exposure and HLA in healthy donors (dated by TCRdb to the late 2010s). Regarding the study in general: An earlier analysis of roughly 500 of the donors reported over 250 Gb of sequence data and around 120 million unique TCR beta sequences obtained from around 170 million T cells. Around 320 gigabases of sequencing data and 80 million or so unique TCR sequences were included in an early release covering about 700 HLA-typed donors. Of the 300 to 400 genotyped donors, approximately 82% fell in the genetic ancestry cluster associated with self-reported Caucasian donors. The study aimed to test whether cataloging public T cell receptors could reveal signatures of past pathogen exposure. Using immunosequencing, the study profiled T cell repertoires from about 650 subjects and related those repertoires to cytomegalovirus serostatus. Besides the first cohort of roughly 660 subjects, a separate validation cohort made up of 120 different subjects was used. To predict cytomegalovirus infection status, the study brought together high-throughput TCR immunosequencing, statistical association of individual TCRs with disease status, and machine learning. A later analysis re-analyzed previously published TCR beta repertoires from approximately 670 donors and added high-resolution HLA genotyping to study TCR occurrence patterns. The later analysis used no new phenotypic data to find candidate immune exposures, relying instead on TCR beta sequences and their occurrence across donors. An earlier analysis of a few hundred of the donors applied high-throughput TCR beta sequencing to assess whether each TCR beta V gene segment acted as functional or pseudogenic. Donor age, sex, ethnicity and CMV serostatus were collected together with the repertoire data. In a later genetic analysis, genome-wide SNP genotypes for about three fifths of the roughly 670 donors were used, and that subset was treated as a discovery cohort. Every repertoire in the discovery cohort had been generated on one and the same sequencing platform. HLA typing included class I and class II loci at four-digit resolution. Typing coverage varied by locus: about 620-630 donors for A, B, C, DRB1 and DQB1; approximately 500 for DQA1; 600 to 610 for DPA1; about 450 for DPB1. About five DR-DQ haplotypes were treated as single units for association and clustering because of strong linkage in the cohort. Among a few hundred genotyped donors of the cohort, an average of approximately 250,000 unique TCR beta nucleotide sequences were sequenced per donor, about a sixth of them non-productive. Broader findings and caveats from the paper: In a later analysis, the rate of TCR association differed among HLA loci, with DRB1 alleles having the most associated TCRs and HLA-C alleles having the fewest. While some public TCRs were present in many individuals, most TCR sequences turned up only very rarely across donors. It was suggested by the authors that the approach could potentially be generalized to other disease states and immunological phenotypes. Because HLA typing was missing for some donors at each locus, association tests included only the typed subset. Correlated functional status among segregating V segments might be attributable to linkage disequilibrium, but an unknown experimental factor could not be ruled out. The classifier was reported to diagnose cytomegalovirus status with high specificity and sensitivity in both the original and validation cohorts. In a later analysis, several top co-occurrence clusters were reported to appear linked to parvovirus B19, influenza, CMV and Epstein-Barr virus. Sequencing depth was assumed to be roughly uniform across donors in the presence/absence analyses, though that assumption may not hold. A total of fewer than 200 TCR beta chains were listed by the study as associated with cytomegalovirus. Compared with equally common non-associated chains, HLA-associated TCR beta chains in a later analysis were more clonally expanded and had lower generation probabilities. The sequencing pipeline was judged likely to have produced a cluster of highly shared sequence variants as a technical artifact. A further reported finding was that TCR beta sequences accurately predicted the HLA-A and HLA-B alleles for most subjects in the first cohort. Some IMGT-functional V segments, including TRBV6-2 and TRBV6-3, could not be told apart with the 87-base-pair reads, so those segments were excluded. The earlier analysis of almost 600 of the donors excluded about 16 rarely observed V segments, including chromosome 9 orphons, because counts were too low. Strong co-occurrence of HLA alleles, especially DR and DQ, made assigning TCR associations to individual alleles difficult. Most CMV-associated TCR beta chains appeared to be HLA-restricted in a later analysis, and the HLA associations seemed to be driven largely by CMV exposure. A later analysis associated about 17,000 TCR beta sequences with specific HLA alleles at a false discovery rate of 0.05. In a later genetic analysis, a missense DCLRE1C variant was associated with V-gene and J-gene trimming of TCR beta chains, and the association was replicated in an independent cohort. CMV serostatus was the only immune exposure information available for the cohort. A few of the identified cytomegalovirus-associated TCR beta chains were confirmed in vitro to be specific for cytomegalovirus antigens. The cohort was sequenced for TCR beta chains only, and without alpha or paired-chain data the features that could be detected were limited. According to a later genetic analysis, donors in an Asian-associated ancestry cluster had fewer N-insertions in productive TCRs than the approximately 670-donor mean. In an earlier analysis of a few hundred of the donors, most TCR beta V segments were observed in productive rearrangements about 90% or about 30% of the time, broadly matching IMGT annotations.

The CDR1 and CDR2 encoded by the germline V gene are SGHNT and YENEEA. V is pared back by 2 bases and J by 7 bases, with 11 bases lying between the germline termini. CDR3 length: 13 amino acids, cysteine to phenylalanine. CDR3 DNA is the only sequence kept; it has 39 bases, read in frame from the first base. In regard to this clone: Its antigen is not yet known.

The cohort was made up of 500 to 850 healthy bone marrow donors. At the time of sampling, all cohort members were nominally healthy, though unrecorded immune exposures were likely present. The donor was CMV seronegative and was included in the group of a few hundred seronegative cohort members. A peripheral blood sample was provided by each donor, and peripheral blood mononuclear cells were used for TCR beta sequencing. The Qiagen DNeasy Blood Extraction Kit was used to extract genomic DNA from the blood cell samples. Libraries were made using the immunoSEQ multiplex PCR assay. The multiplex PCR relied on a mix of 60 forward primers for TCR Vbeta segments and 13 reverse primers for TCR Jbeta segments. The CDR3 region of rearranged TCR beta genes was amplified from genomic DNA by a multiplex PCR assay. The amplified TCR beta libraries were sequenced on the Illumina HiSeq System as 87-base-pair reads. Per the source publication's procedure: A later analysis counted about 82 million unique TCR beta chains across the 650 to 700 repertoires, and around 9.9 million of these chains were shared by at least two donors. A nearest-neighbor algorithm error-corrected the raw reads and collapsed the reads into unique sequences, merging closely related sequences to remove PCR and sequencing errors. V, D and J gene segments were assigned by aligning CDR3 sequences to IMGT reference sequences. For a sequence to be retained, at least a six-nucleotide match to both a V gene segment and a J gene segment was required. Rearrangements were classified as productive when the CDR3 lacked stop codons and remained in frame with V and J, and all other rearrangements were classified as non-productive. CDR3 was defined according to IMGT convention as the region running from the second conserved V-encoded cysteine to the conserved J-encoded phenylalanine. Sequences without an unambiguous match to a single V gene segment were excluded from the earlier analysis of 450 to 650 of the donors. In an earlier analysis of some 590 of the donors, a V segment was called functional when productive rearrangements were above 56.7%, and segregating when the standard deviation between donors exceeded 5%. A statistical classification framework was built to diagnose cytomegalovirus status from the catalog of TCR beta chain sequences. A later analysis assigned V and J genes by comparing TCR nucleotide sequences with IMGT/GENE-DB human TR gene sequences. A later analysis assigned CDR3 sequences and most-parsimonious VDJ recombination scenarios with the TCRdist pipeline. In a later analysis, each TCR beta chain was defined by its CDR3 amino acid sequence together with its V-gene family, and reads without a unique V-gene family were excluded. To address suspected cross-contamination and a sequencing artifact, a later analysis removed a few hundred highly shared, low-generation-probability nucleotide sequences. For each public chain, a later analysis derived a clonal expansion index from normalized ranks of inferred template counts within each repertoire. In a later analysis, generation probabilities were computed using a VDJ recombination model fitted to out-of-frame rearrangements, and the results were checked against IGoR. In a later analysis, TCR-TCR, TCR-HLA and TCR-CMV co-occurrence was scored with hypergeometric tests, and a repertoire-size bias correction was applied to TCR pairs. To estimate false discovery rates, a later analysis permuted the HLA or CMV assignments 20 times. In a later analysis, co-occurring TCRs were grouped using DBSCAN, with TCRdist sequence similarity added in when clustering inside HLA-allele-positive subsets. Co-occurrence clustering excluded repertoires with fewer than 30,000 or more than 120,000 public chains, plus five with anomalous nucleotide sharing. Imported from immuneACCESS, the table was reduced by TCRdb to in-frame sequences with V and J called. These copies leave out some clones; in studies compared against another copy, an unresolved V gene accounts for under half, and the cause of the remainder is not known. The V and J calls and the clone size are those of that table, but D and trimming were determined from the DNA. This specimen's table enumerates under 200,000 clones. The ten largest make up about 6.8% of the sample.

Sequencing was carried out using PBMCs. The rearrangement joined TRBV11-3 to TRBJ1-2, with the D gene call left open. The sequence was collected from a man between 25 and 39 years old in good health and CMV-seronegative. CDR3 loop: CASSLPGWGGYTF. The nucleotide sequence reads TGTGCCAGCAGCTTACCGGGGTGGGGTGGCTACACCTTC.